The sequence of this T cell receptor (beta chain) was determined in a study of blood T cell repertoires in COVID-19. Clones were sequenced by immunoSEQ multiplex PCR, and TCRdb holds only the in-frame ones, with some missing. The sample carries about 420,000 clones, about 90% recorded once. V was pared by 0 bases and J by 6 bases, with 9 bases between. Germline V gene sequence: CDR1 LGHDT, CDR2 YNNKEL (reference sequence). The length of the CDR3 is 15 residues. The J gene is TRBJ1-6, the V gene TRBV3-1 (or the pseudogene TRBV3-2); no reliable D call. Source material: peripheral blood. This sequence was found in a man between 18 and 35 years old with COVID-19, enrolled during active disease. The CDR3 reads CASSQDPQSNSPLHF. The CDR3 DNA reads as TGTGCCAGCAGCCAAGATCCACAGAGTAATTCACCCCTCCACTTT.